This T cell receptor (beta chain) was obtained from a study of blood T cell repertoires in COVID-19. The V gene end was trimmed by 7 bases and the J gene end by 5 bases; junction bases not matched to a gene: 6. The CDR3 has 15 amino acids. The germline V gene has CDR1 MNHEY and CDR2 SVGAGI. The table came from immunoSEQ multiplex PCR; TCRdb's copy has only in-frame clones and leaves some out. The table records 55,000 to 85,000 clones, 70% to 90% of them present only once. The rearrangement joins TRBV6-5 to TRBJ2-2; TRBD1 aligns across 11 bases. Sequenced: peripheral blood. This receptor was identified in a human donor in a cohort sampled during active COVID-19. The CDR3 DNA follows: TGTGCCAGCACGCCGGGACAGGGGGTTACCGGGGAGCTGTTTTTT. Protein: CASTPGQGVTGELFF.